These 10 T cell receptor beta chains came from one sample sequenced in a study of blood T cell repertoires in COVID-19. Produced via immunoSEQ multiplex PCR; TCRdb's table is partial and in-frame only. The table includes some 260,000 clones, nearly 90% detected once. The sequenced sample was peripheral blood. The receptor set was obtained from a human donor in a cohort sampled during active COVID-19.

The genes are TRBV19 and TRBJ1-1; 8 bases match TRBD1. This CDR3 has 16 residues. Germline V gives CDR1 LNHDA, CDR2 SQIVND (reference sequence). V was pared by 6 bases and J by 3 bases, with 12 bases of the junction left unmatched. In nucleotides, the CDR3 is TGTGCCAGTAGGAGAGCGGGCAGGGGGCTTGACACTGAAGCTTTCTTT. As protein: CASRRAGRGLDTEAFF.

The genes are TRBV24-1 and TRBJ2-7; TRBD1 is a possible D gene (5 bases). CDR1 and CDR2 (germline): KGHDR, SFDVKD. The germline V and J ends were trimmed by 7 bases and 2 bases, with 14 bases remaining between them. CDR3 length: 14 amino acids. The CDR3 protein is CATSDRHIPYEQYF. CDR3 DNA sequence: TGTGCCACCAGCGACAGACATATCCCCTACGAGCAGTACTTC.

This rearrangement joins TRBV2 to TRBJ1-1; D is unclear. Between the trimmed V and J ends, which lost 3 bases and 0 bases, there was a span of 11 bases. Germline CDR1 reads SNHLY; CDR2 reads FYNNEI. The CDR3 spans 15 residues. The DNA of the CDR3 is TGTGCCAGCAGTGAGGGAGACATCATGAACACTGAAGCTTTCTTT. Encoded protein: CASSEGDIMNTEAFF.

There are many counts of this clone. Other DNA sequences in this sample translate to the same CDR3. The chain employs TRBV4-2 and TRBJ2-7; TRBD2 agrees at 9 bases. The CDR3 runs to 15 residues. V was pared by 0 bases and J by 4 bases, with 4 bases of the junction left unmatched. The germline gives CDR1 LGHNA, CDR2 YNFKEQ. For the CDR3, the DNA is TGTGCCAGCAGCCAAGAGAGTAGCGGGAGTTACGAGCAGTACTTC. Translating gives CASSQESSGSYEQYF.

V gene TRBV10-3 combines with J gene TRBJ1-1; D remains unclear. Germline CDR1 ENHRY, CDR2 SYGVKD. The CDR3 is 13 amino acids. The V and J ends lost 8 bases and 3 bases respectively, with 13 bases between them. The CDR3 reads CAIDVESDTEAFF. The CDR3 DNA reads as TGTGCCATCGACGTGGAGAGTGACACTGAAGCTTTCTTT.

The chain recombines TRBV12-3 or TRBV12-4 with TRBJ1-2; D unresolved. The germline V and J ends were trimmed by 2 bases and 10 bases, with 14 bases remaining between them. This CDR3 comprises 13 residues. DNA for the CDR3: TGTGCCAGCAGTTTAATCGGTGCGAGGGTCTACACCTTC. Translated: CASSLIGARVYTF.

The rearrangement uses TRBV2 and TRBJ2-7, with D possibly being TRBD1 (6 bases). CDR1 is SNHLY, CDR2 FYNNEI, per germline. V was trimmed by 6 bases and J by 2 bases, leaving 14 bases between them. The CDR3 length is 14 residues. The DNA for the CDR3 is TGTGCCAGCAGCGACCGGGACACAGCCTACGAGCAGTACTTC. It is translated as CASSDRDTAYEQYF.

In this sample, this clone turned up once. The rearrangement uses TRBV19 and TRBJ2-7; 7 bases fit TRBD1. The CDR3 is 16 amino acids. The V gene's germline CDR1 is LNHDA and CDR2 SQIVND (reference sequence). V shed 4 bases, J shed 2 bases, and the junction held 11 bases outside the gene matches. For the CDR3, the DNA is TGTGCCAGTAGTAAGCTGACGGGACAGCTTCCCTACGAGCAGTACTTC. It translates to CASSKLTGQLPYEQYF.

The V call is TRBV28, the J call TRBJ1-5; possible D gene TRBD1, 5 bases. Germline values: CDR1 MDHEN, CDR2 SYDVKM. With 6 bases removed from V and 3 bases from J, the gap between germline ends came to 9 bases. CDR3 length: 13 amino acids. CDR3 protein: CASRSGDNQPQHF. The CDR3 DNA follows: TGTGCCAGCAGATCGGGGGACAATCAGCCCCAGCATTTT. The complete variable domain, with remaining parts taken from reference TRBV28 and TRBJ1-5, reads DVKVTQSSRYLVKRTGEKVFLECVQDMDHENMFWYRQDPGLGLRLIYFSYDVKMKEKGDIPEGYSVSREKKERFSLILESASTNQTSMYLCASRSGDNQPQHFGDGTRLSIL.

The CDR3 DNA sequence: TGCGCCAGCAGCCTTAGTGACAGGATCATGAATGAAAAACTGTTTTTT. Amino acids: CASSLSDRIMNEKLFF. The V call is TRBV4-3, the J call TRBJ1-4; a possible D gene is TRBD1 (6 bases). The CDR3 loop spans 16 amino acids. V was clipped by 4 bases and J by 5 bases, with 17 bases between them. Germline V gives CDR1 LGHNA, CDR2 YSLEER.